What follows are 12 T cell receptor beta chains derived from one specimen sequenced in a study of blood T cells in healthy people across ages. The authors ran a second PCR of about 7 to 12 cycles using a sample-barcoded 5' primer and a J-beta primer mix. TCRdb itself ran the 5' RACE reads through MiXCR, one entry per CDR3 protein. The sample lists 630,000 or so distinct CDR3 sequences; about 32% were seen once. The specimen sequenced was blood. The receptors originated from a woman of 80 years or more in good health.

This chain's CDR3 is CASSYSPGSPGEQYF. DNA for the CDR3: TGTGCCAGCAGTTACTCGCCAGGGAGCCCTGGCGAGCAGTACTTC. The chain employs TRBV6-6 and TRBJ2-5; D is perhaps TRBD1 or TRBD2 (5 bases each). The J call is uncertain, as TRBJ2-7 better fits the DNA end. The CDR3 totals 15 residues. Germline V gene data show CDR1 as MNHNY and CDR2 as SVGAGI (reference sequence).

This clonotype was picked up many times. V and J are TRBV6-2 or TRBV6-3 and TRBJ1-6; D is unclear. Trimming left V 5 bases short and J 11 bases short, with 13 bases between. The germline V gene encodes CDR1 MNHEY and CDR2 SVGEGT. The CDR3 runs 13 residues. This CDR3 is CASSPDGVTPLHF. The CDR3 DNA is TGTGCCAGCAGTCCGGATGGGGTTACACCCCTCCACTTT.

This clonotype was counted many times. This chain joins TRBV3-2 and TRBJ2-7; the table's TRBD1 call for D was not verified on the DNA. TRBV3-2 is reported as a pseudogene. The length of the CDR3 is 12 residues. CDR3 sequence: CASSQEPGEQYF. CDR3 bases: TGTGCCAGCAGCCAAGAACCCGGGGAGCAGTACTTC.

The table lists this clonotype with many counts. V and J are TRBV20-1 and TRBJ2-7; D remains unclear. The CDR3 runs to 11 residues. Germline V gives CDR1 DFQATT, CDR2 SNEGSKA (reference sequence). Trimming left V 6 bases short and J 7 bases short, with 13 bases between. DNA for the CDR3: TGCAGTGCCCTCCGCCTTAGAGAGCAGTACTTC. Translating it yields CSALRLREQYF.

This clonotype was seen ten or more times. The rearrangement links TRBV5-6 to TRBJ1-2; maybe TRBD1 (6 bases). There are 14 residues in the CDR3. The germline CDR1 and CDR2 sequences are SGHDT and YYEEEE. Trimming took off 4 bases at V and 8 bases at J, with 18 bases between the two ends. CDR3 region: CASSGDYREGGYTF. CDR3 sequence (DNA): TGTGCCAGCAGCGGCGACTACAGGGAAGGAGGCTACACCTTC.

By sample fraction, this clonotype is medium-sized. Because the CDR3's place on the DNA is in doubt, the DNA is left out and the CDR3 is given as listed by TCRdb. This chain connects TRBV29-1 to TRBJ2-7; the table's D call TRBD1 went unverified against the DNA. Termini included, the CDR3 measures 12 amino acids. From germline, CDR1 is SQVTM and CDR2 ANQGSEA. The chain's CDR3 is CSVRAGRHEQYF.

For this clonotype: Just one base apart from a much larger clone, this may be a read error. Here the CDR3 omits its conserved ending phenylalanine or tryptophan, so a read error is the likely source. CDR3 coding DNA: TGCGCCAGCAGCTTGGCGTCAGGGAACACTGAAGCTTTCTTG. It specifies CASSLASGNTEAFL. The chain combines TRBV5-1 with TRBJ1-1; D is unresolved. From germline, CDR1 is SGHRS and CDR2 YFSETQ. Trimming stripped 0 bases from V and 1 base from J, with 7 bases between. This CDR3 region has 14 residues.

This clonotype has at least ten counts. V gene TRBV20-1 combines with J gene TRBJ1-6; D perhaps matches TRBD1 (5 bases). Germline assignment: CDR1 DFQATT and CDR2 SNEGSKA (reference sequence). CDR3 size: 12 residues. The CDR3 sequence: CRAGPRDSPLHF. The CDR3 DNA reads TGCAGAGCCGGGCCCAGGGATTCACCCCTCCACTTT.

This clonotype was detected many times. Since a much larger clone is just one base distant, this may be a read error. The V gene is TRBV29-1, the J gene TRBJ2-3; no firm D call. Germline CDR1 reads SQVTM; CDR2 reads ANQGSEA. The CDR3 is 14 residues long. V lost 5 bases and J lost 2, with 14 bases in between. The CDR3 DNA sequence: TGCAGCGTTTTGAGTGGGGTCTCCACAGATACGCAGTATTTT. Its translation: CSVLSGVSTDTQYF.

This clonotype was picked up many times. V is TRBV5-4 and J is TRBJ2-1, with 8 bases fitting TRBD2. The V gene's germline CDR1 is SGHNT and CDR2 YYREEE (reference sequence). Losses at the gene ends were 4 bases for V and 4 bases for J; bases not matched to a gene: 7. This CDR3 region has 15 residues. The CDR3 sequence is CASSPRGGRYNEQFF. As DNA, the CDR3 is TGTGCCAGCAGCCCCCGGGGGGGGAGATACAATGAGCAGTTCTTC.

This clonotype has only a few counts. The CDR3 DNA is TGTGCCAGCAGCTTGGCGCCAACCGGATCACCCCTCCACTTT. This translates into CASSLAPTGSPLHF. V usage is TRBV7-3 and J usage is TRBJ1-6; D is unclear. Germline CDR1 is SGHTA and CDR2 is FQGTGA. V lost 3 bases to trimming and J lost 10 bases, with 13 bases between them. The CDR3 covers 14 residues. The variable domain in full, with the rest retrieved from reference TRBV7-3 and TRBJ1-6, is GAGVSQTPSNKVTEKGKYVELRCDPISGHTALYWYRQSLGQGPEFLIYFQGTGAADDSGLPNDRFFAVRPEGSVSTLKIQRTERGDSAVYLCASSLAPTGSPLHFGNGTRLTVT.

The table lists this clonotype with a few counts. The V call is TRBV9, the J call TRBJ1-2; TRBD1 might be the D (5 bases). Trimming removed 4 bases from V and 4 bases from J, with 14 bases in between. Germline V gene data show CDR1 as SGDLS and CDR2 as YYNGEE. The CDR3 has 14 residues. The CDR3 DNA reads TGTGCCAGCAGCCCATCTCGGCAGGGCTATGGCTACACCTTC. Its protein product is CASSPSRQGYGYTF.